This T cell receptor (delta chain) was observed in a study of γδ T cells in repeated Plasmodium falciparum infection (dated by TCRdb to the early 2020s). In terms of the full investigation: The natural-infection arm enrolled Malian children exposed to intense seasonal malaria transmission and compared the Malian children with Australian children matched for age and gender. Four controlled human malaria infections were administered to about five malaria-naive U.S. adults over roughly 580 days by bites from P. falciparum NF54-infected Anopheles stephensi mosquitoes. Controlled-infection subjects were sampled at baseline, immediately before selected infections, and 21 days after each infection. The gammadelta TCR repertoires from Mali were analysed in two ways: cross-sectionally during periods with no transmission, and longitudinally across episodes of acute febrile malaria. In the study, the shaping of the human gammadelta T cell repertoire by repeated Plasmodium falciparum infection was examined using natural infection in Mali and controlled human malaria infection.

General conclusions and limits of the study: In Vdelta2-negative gammadelta TCR repertoires, which were largely Vdelta1+, repeated controlled infections appeared to drive waves of new clonotype selection. Generalizability was limited because the Malian cohort came from a small rural village made up predominantly of one ethnic group. Analysis of inter-individual variability in gammadelta T cell responses was limited by the small size of the controlled-infection cohort. Compared with the repertoires of Australian children, the Vdelta2-negative gammadelta TCR repertoires of Malian children appeared more clonally expanded, less diverse and less shared. Vgamma9/Vdelta2+ TCR repertoires showed a highly stable polyclonal repertoire over time and infection, with many inter-individual overlapping TCRgamma sequences.

This clone was seen repeatedly, ten times or more. Its cognate antigen has yet to be identified. No base-level quality is on record; no much larger clone is a single base apart. For bulk TCR repertoire analysis, Vgamma9/Vdelta2+ and Vdelta2-negative gammadelta T cell populations were flow-sorted out of peripheral blood mononuclear cells. Library preparation used multiplex PCR. Sequencing used an Illumina MiSeq. Every sorted gammadelta T cell sample had both its TCR gamma (TRG) and TCR delta (TRD) chains sequenced. Turning to the authors' computational methods: The repertoire analyses used clonotype tree plots, the accumulated frequency of the top 20 clonotypes, and diversity index (DI) and D75 metrics. TCRdb processed the public reads again with the CATT caller, after which rows with matching DNA were combined. These V and J calls originate from TCRdb's pipeline instead of the authors' own analysis. This sample lists about 48,000 delta-chain clones; over 1.5% were detected once. The ten largest account for 8.5% to 10% of the sample.

Measured from the cysteine to the phenylalanine, the CDR3 is 20 residues long. Solely the CDR3 DNA is kept, with 60 bases framed from the first base. The germline V gene supplies CDR1 GEAIGNYY and CDR2 EKD. V lost 0 bases and J lost 4 bases, and the count of bases not matched to a germline gene is 18. Material for sequencing was gamma-delta T cells from blood. Recombination joined TRDV2 with TRDJ1; the junction holds 11 bases that match TRDD3. The J gene comes from matching the DNA to germline here; TCRdb lacks it. The TCR comes from a pool of human donors (malaria-infected and uninfected, not separated). The DNA reads as follows: TGTGCCTGTGACACCCTTCCTGCTGGGGGATACCCAGGGGAGGGCGATAAACTCATCTTT. It is translated as CACDTLPAGGYPGEGDKLIF.